A single sample is the source of the 15 T cell receptor beta chains below, sequenced in a study of shared clonotypes between healthy human individuals. Sequencing was performed with immunoSEQ multiplex PCR; in TCRdb, only in-frame clones are kept and a portion is missing. Of around 750,000 clones listed, approximately 74% are singletons. The sample comprised memory CD4+ T cells sorted from blood. Described subset: CD45RA-negative fraction. These receptors were collected from a woman between 25 and 40 years old in good health.

This clone has a single count. The chain links TRBV6-5 to TRBJ1-5; no firm D call. Per germline, CDR1 MNHEY and CDR2 SVGAGI. This CDR3 region has 13 residues. V lost 5 bases to trimming and J lost 7 bases, with 12 bases between them. CDR3 protein: CASSPSPQQPQHF. The CDR3 bases are TGTGCCAGCAGTCCTTCCCCGCAGCAGCCCCAGCATTTT.

The V and J genes are TRBV28 and TRBJ1-6, with TRBD1 identical over 9 bases. V was clipped by 6 bases and J by 10 bases; unmatched bases: 4. This CDR3 contains 13 residues. CDR1 is MDHEN, CDR2 SYDVKM, per germline. CDR3 sequence: CASSRQGDSPLHF. The DNA of the CDR3 is TGTGCCAGCAGCCGACAGGGGGACTCACCCCTCCACTTT.

This chain uses TRBV27 with TRBJ2-7, with 9 bases aligning to TRBD2. Germline V gene sequence: CDR1 MNHEY, CDR2 SMNVEV (reference sequence). The CDR3 runs 20 residues. Trimming cost V 5 bases and J 0 bases; bases outside gene matches: 20. The CDR3 here is CASSPRPGSGSFPSSYEQYF. CDR3 DNA sequence: TGTGCCAGCAGTCCCCGCCCGGGTAGCGGGAGTTTCCCTTCCTCCTACGAGCAGTACTTC.

The J gene is TRBJ2-7, the V gene TRBV27; D is ambiguous. Trimming pared 7 bases from V and 0 bases from J, leaving 10 bases between. This CDR3 has 13 amino acids. Germline-derived CDR1 and CDR2 are MNHEY and SMNVEV (reference sequence). CDR3 protein: CASTPLGSYEQYF. In nucleotides, the CDR3 is TGTGCCAGCACCCCGTTGGGCTCCTACGAGCAGTACTTC.

The V and J genes are TRBV7-3 and TRBJ1-1, with 7 bases matching TRBD1. The CDR3 sequence is 13 residues long. V lost 5 bases and J lost 4; bases outside the gene matches: 4. Germline V CDR1 and CDR2: SGHTA, FQGTGA. CDR3 residues: CASSGAGGTEAFF. The CDR3 bases are TGTGCCAGCAGCGGTGCAGGGGGCACTGAAGCTTTCTTT.

This clone was recorded many times. This chain joins TRBV2 and TRBJ2-7; 7 nucleotides line up with TRBD1. Germline V gene lookup returns CDR1 SNHLY and CDR2 FYNNEI. Losses at the gene ends were 10 bases for V and 0 bases for J; bases not matched to a gene: 6. The CDR3 contains 13 residues. The CDR3 spells CATTGADSYEQYF. CDR3 DNA sequence: TGTGCCACAACAGGGGCGGACTCCTACGAGCAGTACTTC.

On this clone: The identical CDR3 is also encoded by other nucleotide sequences in the sample. The J gene is TRBJ2-1, the V gene TRBV6-6; D ambiguous. CDR1 is MNHNY, CDR2 SVGAGI, per germline (reference sequence). Trimming left V 4 bases short and J 1 base short, with 8 bases between. This CDR3 spans 14 amino acids. CDR3 sequence (DNA): TGTGCCAGCAGTTCACAGTCGTCCTACAATGAGCAGTTCTTC. Its protein product is CASSSQSSYNEQFF.

The chain employs TRBV7-8 and TRBJ2-7, with D maybe TRBD2 (6 bases). The CDR3 extends over 16 amino acids. Between the trimmed V and J ends, which lost 5 bases and 4 bases, there was a span of 21 bases. CDR1 is SGHVS, CDR2 FQNEAQ, per germline. This CDR3 is CASSGGVGGTLYEQYF. CDR3 DNA sequence: TGTGCCAGCAGCGGAGGGGTGGGCGGGACTTTGTACGAGCAGTACTTC.

The chain uses TRBV11-2 and TRBJ2-7; D unclear. The CDR3 runs 14 residues. Trimming pared 5 bases from V and 0 bases from J, leaving 11 bases between. The germline CDR1 and CDR2 sequences are SGHAT and FQNNGV. CDR3 in DNA: TGTGCCAGCAGCCGGACGTACAACTCCTACGAGCAGTACTTC. Amino acids: CASSRTYNSYEQYF.

The V and J genes are TRBV29-1 and TRBJ2-1; 9 bases map to TRBD2. This CDR3 spans 16 amino acids. In germline, CDR1 is SQVTM, CDR2 ANQGSEA. Trimming at V came to 1 base and at J to 9 bases, leaving 13 bases not matched to a gene. CDR3 in amino acids: CSVEGTSENLWGEQFF. In DNA form, the CDR3 reads TGCAGCGTTGAAGGGACTAGCGAGAACCTATGGGGTGAGCAGTTCTTC.

This clone occurred once. This chain links TRBV30 with TRBJ2-7, with 12 bases lining up with TRBD1. The CDR3 totals 14 residues. J lost 8 bases, V lost 4 bases, and 9 bases had no gene match. Germline CDR1 GTSNPN, CDR2 SVGIG (reference sequence). The CDR3: CAWKGQGAIAKQYF. DNA of the CDR3: TGTGCCTGGAAGGGACAGGGGGCTATCGCCAAGCAGTACTTC.

The J gene is TRBJ2-1, the V gene TRBV19, with 10 positions matching TRBD1. The V segment lost 5 bases and the J segment 8 bases; nucleotides outside the gene matches: 6. From germline, CDR1 is LNHDA and CDR2 SQIVND (reference sequence). The CDR3 is 14 residues long. The CDR3 region is CASSLWTGGDEQFF. In DNA, the CDR3 is TGTGCCAGTAGTCTTTGGACAGGGGGGGATGAGCAGTTCTTC.

V is TRBV2 and J is TRBJ1-5; D is perhaps TRBD1 (6 bases). The germline CDR1 and CDR2 sequences are SNHLY and FYNNEI. V dropped 2 bases and J dropped 3 bases, with 11 bases sitting between them. The CDR3 has 15 amino acids. CDR3 nucleotides: TGTGCCAGCAGTGAATGGGGGCCCCTCAATCAGCCCCAGCATTTT. Amino acid sequence: CASSEWGPLNQPQHF.

This clone was found a few times. V is TRBV6-5 and J is TRBJ2-1, with 7 bases matching TRBD1. Trimming at V came to 3 bases and at J to 5 bases, leaving 4 bases not matched to a gene. The CDR3 length is 14 residues. Germline assignment: CDR1 MNHEY and CDR2 SVGAGI. CDR3 loop: CASSYGDSHNEQFF. The CDR3 coding sequence is TGTGCCAGCAGTTATGGGGACAGTCACAATGAGCAGTTCTTC.

The chain combines TRBV10-3 with TRBJ1-5; D is unclear. The CDR3 loop spans 13 amino acids. V shed 5 bases and J shed 4 bases, with 9 bases lying between them. Germline V gene lookup returns CDR1 ENHRY and CDR2 SYGVKD. In nucleotides, the CDR3 is TGTGCCATCAGTCAGCTCCCAAATCAGCCCCAGCATTTT. It codes for CAISQLPNQPQHF.